A single sample gave rise to the 18 T cell receptor beta chains below, sequenced in a study of T cells in Graves' hyperthyroidism and ophthalmopathy. There were TCR beta CDR3 regions amplified from RNA transcripts. First-round RT-PCR of the TCR CDR3 relied on the HTBI primer set. TCRdb called the multiplex PCR reads again in MiXCR, with one record for every CDR3 protein. Of roughly 580,000 distinct CDR3 sequences in the sample, roughly 14% are singletons; the top ten hold almost 6%. Sequencing used blood. These receptors all stem from a woman aged 25 to 45 with Graves' hyperthyroidism that later progressed to Graves' ophthalmopathy.

This clonotype was seen many times. The V and J genes are TRBV6-7 and TRBJ1-1, with D maybe TRBD1 (5 bases). TRBV6-7 is given ORF status, its function remaining uncertain. The CDR3 is made up of 14 amino acids. Trimming stripped 4 bases from V and 2 bases from J, with 11 bases between. The CDR3 here is CASSLTRVNTEAFF. Here the CDR3 DNA reads TGTGCCAGCAGTTTAACCAGGGTCAACACTGAAGCTTTCTTT.

The chain links TRBV6-1 to TRBJ2-7; D possibly corresponds to TRBD1 (6 bases). The V gene lost 6 bases and the J gene lost 1 base, with 13 bases spanning the gap. The CDR3 covers 14 residues. Germline V gene data show CDR1 as MNHNS and CDR2 as SASEGT. The CDR3 region is CASSRDRLSYEQYF. DNA for the CDR3: TGTGCCAGCAGCAGAGACAGGTTATCCTACGAGCAGTACTTC.

In this sample, this clonotype turned up many times. The chain employs TRBV5-1 and TRBJ1-1, with a tentative D call TRBD1 (6 bases). The CDR3 is made up of 14 amino acids. V was trimmed by 0 bases and J by 1 base, leaving 7 bases between them. CDR1 is SGHRS, CDR2 YFSETQ, per germline. CDR3 residues: CASSLDRANTEAFF. In DNA, the CDR3 is TGCGCCAGCAGCTTGGACAGGGCGAACACTGAAGCTTTCTTT.

This clonotype came up many times. The chain employs TRBV7-2 and TRBJ2-3, with 9 bases identical to TRBD1. The CDR3 extends over 17 amino acids. With V trimmed by 5 bases and J by 2 bases, 11 bases remained unmatched. In germline, CDR1 is SGHTA, CDR2 FQGNSA. CDR3 region: CASSPYGQGIATDTQYF. The CDR3 nucleotides read TGTGCCAGCAGCCCCTATGGACAGGGGATCGCCACAGATACGCAGTATTTT. The whole variable domain, filled in from reference TRBV7-2 and TRBJ2-3, reads GAGVSQSPSNKVTEKGKDVELRCDPISGHTALYWYRQSLGQGLEFLIYFQGNSAPDKSGLPSDRFSAERTGGSVSTLTIQRTQQEDSAVYLCASSPYGQGIATDTQYFGPGTRLTVL.

The chain uses TRBV9 and TRBJ2-2; 7 positions match TRBD2. There are 16 residues in the CDR3. With 0 bases clipped from V and 1 base from J, the junction kept 3 bases outside the gene matches. Germline assignment: CDR1 SGDLS and CDR2 YYNGEE. In DNA form, the CDR3 reads TGTGCCAGCAGCGTAGGGGGGGGAGTGAACACCGGGGAGCTGTTTTTT. Residues: CASSVGGGVNTGELFF.

On this clonotype itself: Given a much more abundant clone one base away, this may be a read error. The chain has TRBV7-8 and TRBJ1-3, with a possible D match to TRBD1 (5 bases). V was clipped by 6 bases and J by 8 bases, with 20 bases between them. The CDR3 sequence is 15 residues long. Looked up from germline, CDR1 is SGHVS and CDR2 is FQNEAQ. CDR3 coding DNA: TGTGCCAGCAGTTCACTGACTAGGGGAGGAGACACCATATATTTT. This sequence encodes CASSSLTRGGDTIYF. The whole variable domain, filled in from reference TRBV7-8 and TRBJ1-3, reads GAGVSQSPRYKVAKRGQDVALRCDPISGHVSLFWYQQALGQGPEFLTYFQNEAQLDKSGLPSDRFFAERPEGSVSTLKIQRTQQEDSAVYLCASSSLTRGGDTIYFGEGSWLTVV.

This clonotype was seen more than once but under ten times. Since the CDR3 does not end with the conserved phenylalanine or tryptophan, this likely comes from a read error. The DNA for the CDR3 is TGTGCCAGCAATGATGGGGGAATGGCTAATCAGCCCCAGCATCTT. Encoded protein: CASNDGGMANQPQHL. This chain links TRBV2 with TRBJ1-5; weak D call: TRBD1 (5 bases). Trimming removed 7 bases from V and 4 bases from J, with 17 bases in between. The CDR3 consists of 15 residues. CDR1 is SNHLY, CDR2 FYNNEI, per germline.

V and J are TRBV7-2 and TRBJ2-5; TRBD2 matches 10 bases. This CDR3 is 13 amino acids long. V gave up 1 base and J gave up 12 bases; unmatched junction bases: 5. From germline, CDR1 is SGHTA and CDR2 FQGNSA. The CDR3 reads CASSLEREGQEYF. DNA of the CDR3: TGTGCCAGCAGCTTAGAGCGGGAGGGCCAAGAGTACTTC.

This chain joins TRBV3-1 and TRBJ2-7; D is ambiguous. The CDR3 contains 13 residues. V dropped 1 base and J dropped 3 bases, with 7 bases sitting between them. The germline CDR1 and CDR2 sequences are LGHDT and YNNKEL (reference sequence). The CDR3 protein is CASSQVGNYEQYF. The CDR3 nucleotides are TGTGCCAGCAGCCAAGTCGGTAACTACGAGCAGTACTTC.

This chain links TRBV6-5 with TRBJ2-7; 7 positions agree with TRBD1. This CDR3 is 15 amino acids long. CDR1 is MNHEY, CDR2 SVGAGI, per germline. The V gene end was trimmed by 2 bases and the J gene end by 7 bases; junction bases not matched to a gene: 11. CDR3 DNA: TGTGCCAGCAGTTACGACAGGGAAGGGCCGAGAGAGCAGTACTTC. As protein: CASSYDREGPREQYF.

This clonotype has a count of ten or more. The chain uses TRBV6-1 and TRBJ2-1; 8 bases fit TRBD2. The V segment lost 6 bases and the J segment 2 bases; nucleotides outside the gene matches: 9. The CDR3 sequence is 16 residues long. The germline CDR1 and CDR2 sequences are MNHNS and SASEGT. The CDR3 region is CASRRLSGGAYNEQFF. The CDR3 DNA reads TGTGCCAGCAGGCGACTTTCGGGAGGGGCCTACAATGAGCAGTTCTTC.

CDR3 loop: CASSYFRASDDTGELFF. DNA for the CDR3: TGTGCCAGCAGTTACTTCCGAGCTAGCGACGACACCGGGGAGCTGTTTTTT. The J gene is TRBJ2-2, the V gene TRBV6-5; D is perhaps TRBD2 (6 bases). Germline V lookup: CDR1 MNHEY, CDR2 SVGAGI. V shed 1 base and J shed 3 bases, with 15 bases lying between them. This CDR3 contains 17 residues.

This clonotype was seen ten or more times. The chain carries TRBV15 and TRBJ2-3; 7 bases line up with TRBD2. Germline CDR1 is LNHNV and CDR2 is YYDKDF (reference sequence). The CDR3 is 15 residues long. With 8 bases clipped from V and 0 bases from J, the junction kept 8 bases outside the gene matches. Here the CDR3 DNA reads TGTGCCACCGGCTTAGCGGGCTCTAGCACAGATACGCAGTATTTT. Translation: CATGLAGSSTDTQYF.

This sequence joins TRBV3-1 and TRBJ1-1, with 11 bases matching TRBD1. This CDR3 has 15 residues. Trimming removed 1 base from V and 4 bases from J; junction bases left unmatched: 2. Looked up from germline, CDR1 is LGHDT and CDR2 is YNNKEL (reference sequence). CDR3 DNA sequence: TGTGCCAGCAGCCAAGGGGACAGGGGGGGCACTGAAGCTTTCTTT. Its translation: CASSQGDRGGTEAFF.

This clonotype was observed a handful of times. V and J are TRBV24-1 and TRBJ1-2; no reliable D call. The CDR3 has 13 residues. Trimming took 3 bases from V and 3 from J, leaving 7 bases between them. Per germline, CDR1 KGHDR and CDR2 SFDVKD. CDR3 residues: CATSDGGDYGYTF. The CDR3 bases are TGTGCCACCAGTGATGGTGGGGACTATGGCTACACCTTC.

Here the CDR3 DNA reads TGTGCCATCAGTGACCCGAACAGGGCTACCGGGGAGCTGTTTTTT. It specifies CAISDPNRATGELFF. V usage is TRBV10-3 and J usage is TRBJ2-2, with D perhaps matching TRBD1 (6 bases). Germline-derived CDR1 and CDR2 are ENHRY and SYGVKD. V was clipped by 3 bases and J by 5 bases, with 13 bases between them. The CDR3 has 15 amino acids.

This clonotype was observed at least ten times. J is TRBJ2-2 and V is TRBV19; D ambiguous. The CDR3 totals 14 residues. Per the germline V gene, CDR1 is LNHDA and CDR2 is SQIVND (reference sequence). The V and J ends lost 7 bases and 1 base respectively, with 10 bases between them. The DNA of the CDR3 is TGTGCCAGTACTAGGTCGGTGAACACCGGGGAGCTGTTTTTT. This encodes CASTRSVNTGELFF.

The table lists this clonotype with many counts. This chain links TRBV12-3 or TRBV12-4 with TRBJ2-4; 12 nucleotides match TRBD2. With 4 bases clipped from V and 0 bases from J, the junction kept 13 bases outside the gene matches. This CDR3 comprises 20 residues. CDR3 sequence (DNA): TGTGCCAGCAGTTCACGACCGGGACTAGCGGGCAGTATAGCCAAAAACATTCAGTACTTC. It is translated as CASSSRPGLAGSIAKNIQYF.